One and the same sample provided the 21 T cell receptor beta chains below, sequenced in a study of T-cell reconstitution after alpha-beta-depleted transplantation in children. Unique molecular identifiers were incorporated when the TCRbeta library was constructed. TCRdb re-called the PCR reads with MiXCR, one entry per CDR3 protein. The profile shows about 350,000 distinct CDR3 sequences, about an eighth of them singletons. Sample: PBMCs, taken from the stem cell graft. These receptors all come from a human donor who donated a stem cell graft to a child with Fanconi anemia.

The gene calls are TRBV18 and TRBJ2-5; weak D call: TRBD1 (5 bases). From germline, CDR1 is KGHSH and CDR2 LQKENI. There are 13 residues in the CDR3. V was pared by 2 bases and J by 5 bases, with 9 bases between. The CDR3 nucleotides are TGTGCCAGCTCACCATTAGGGGTGGAGACCCAGTACTTC. Protein product: CASSPLGVETQYF.

This clonotype was counted between two and nine times. The chain carries TRBV10-3 and TRBJ1-1; possible D gene TRBD1, 6 bases. The CDR3 has 15 residues. V lost 0 bases and J 12 bases, leaving 20 bases between the germline ends. Germline V lookup: CDR1 ENHRY, CDR2 SYGVKD. The CDR3, as DNA: TGTGCCATCAGTGAGTCCCGGGCATCACAGGGCGTGTCTTTCTTT. It yields the protein CAISESRASQGVSFF.

This chain joins TRBV6-5 and TRBJ2-7, with D possibly TRBD1 on 6 matching bases. The germline V gene has CDR1 MNHEY and CDR2 SVGAGI. The CDR3 loop spans 15 amino acids. V was trimmed by 1 base and J by 2 bases, leaving 12 bases between them. As DNA, the CDR3 is TGTGCCAGCAGTTACTTTAGACAGGCCGCCTACGAGCAGTACTTC. Residues: CASSYFRQAAYEQYF.

This clonotype was detected only a few times. The chain joins TRBV29-1 to TRBJ1-1; 7 positions agree with TRBD1. CDR1 is SQVTM, CDR2 ANQGSEA, per germline. Trimming removed 4 bases from V and 1 base from J; junction bases left unmatched: 9. This CDR3 is 15 amino acids long. Here the CDR3 reads CSVVETGISNTEAFF. In nucleotides, the CDR3 is TGCAGCGTTGTCGAGACAGGGATCTCGAACACTGAAGCTTTCTTT.

This clonotype has only a few counts. The CDR3 DNA follows: TGTGCCAGCAGCTTAACAGGGGAGAGTAATGAAAAACTGTTTTTT. Translating it yields CASSLTGESNEKLFF. The rearrangement uses TRBV5-6 and TRBJ1-4; the match to TRBD1 covers 7 bases. V trimming: 2 bases; J trimming: 4 bases; junction bases outside the gene matches: 5. CDR1 is SGHDT, CDR2 YYEEEE, per germline. The CDR3 totals 15 residues.

This clonotype was found a few times. The J gene is TRBJ2-4, the V gene TRBV19, with D unresolved. Germline loops: CDR1 LNHDA, CDR2 SQIVND (reference sequence). The CDR3 extends over 14 amino acids. Between the trimmed V and J ends, which lost 0 bases and 7 bases, there was a span of 10 bases. CDR3 residues: CASSIESPPNIQYF. The CDR3 DNA follows: TGTGCCAGTAGTATAGAATCCCCCCCGAACATTCAGTACTTC.

This clonotype came up many times. The chain employs TRBV29-1 and TRBJ2-1; possible D gene TRBD1, 5 bases. Per the germline V gene, CDR1 is SQVTM and CDR2 is ANQGSEA. V lost 1 base and J lost 4, with 11 bases in between. CDR3 length: 14 amino acids. This CDR3 is CSVEGTRDYNEQFF. The DNA for the CDR3 is TGCAGCGTTGAAGGCACCAGGGATTACAATGAGCAGTTCTTC.

This clonotype was detected only a few times. This chain uses TRBV4-3 with TRBJ2-7; D is perhaps TRBD2 (6 bases). The CDR3 spans 13 residues. V was trimmed by 1 base and J by 6 bases, leaving 10 bases between them. Germline V gene sequence: CDR1 LGHNA, CDR2 YSLEER. CDR3 nucleotides: TGCGCCAGCAGCCAAGTGAGGGGAGGCGAGCAGTACGTC. It yields the protein CASSQVRGGEQYV.

This clonotype showed up many times. The genes are TRBV20-1 and TRBJ2-1; D unresolved. Germline V lookup: CDR1 DFQATT, CDR2 SNEGSKA (reference sequence). Trimming cost V 4 bases and J 7 bases, with 11 bases left between them. The CDR3 has 12 residues. CDR3: CSATISHNEQFF. The CDR3 DNA follows: TGCAGTGCTACGATTAGCCATAATGAGCAGTTCTTC.

This clonotype was seen more than once but under ten times. The rearrangement links TRBV10-3 to TRBJ2-1; the D gene could be TRBD1 or TRBD2 (6 bases each). V lost 11 bases and J 4 bases, leaving 15 bases between the germline ends. CDR3 length equals 13 residues. CDR1 and CDR2 from the germline V gene are ENHRY and SYGVKD. The DNA for the CDR3 is TGTGCCGCCTTCGGGGGCGGGTACAATGAGCAGTTCTTC. Amino acid sequence: CAAFGGGYNEQFF.

This clonotype was found many times. The rearrangement links TRBV5-5 to TRBJ2-1, with D perhaps TRBD1 (6 bases). Germline-derived CDR1 and CDR2 are SGHKS and YYEKEE (reference sequence). The CDR3 is made up of 15 amino acids. V lost 4 bases and J lost 3, with 14 bases in between. The DNA for the CDR3 is TGTGCCAGCAGCGTGACAGGATTGGGCTACAATGAGCAGTTCTTC. Translation: CASSVTGLGYNEQFF.

Regarding this clonotype: Since a much larger clone is just one base distant, this may be a read error. The chain is built from TRBV2 and TRBJ2-3; no firm D call. V was clipped by 4 bases and J by 6 bases, with 5 bases between them. Germline V gives CDR1 SNHLY, CDR2 FYNNEI. CDR3 length: 11 amino acids. The CDR3 loop is CASSVWDTQYF. In DNA form, the CDR3 reads TGTGCCAGCAGTGTGTGGGATACGCAGTATTTT.

In its sample, this clonotype was seen many times. V and J are TRBV7-2 and TRBJ1-5; a possible D gene is TRBD1 (6 bases). V shed 5 bases and J shed 0 bases, with 11 bases lying between them. Looked up from germline, CDR1 is SGHTA and CDR2 is FQGNSA. CDR3 length: 15 amino acids. This CDR3 is CASSLQGYSNQPQHF. The CDR3 DNA is TGTGCCAGCAGCCTACAGGGTTATAGCAATCAGCCCCAGCATTTT.

In its sample, this clonotype was seen many times. The rearrangement uses TRBV12-3 or TRBV12-4 and TRBJ2-4; TRBD1 aligns across 7 bases. The CDR3 has 15 residues. The V and J ends lost 7 bases and 9 bases, in that order; junction bases with no gene match: 15. The CDR3 DNA follows: TGTGCCAGCAACCCTAACAGAGGGGGCTCTGGCATTCAGTACTTC. Translating gives CASNPNRGGSGIQYF.

Ten or more counts support this clonotype. This chain joins TRBV12-3 or TRBV12-4 and TRBJ2-1, with 8 nucleotides matching TRBD2. V lost 6 bases and J lost 8; bases outside the gene matches: 6. The CDR3 loop spans 13 amino acids. The CDR3 sequence: CASSGRGAHEQFF. The CDR3 nucleotides are TGTGCCAGCAGCGGGAGGGGGGCCCATGAGCAGTTCTTC.

The sample holds a few counts of this clonotype. The chain has TRBV2 and TRBJ2-5; maybe TRBD1 (6 bases). The CDR3 runs to 17 residues. The germline CDR1 and CDR2 sequences are SNHLY and FYNNEI. V was pared by 4 bases and J by 0 bases, with 18 bases between. CDR3 sequence: CASSAPSLRQDQETQYF. As DNA, the CDR3 is TGTGCCAGCAGTGCCCCCTCACTCCGACAGGACCAAGAGACCCAGTACTTC. Full variable domain (rest looked up from reference TRBV2 and TRBJ2-5): EPEVTQTPSHQVTQMGQEVILRCVPISNHLYFYWYRQILGQKVEFLVSFYNNEISEKSEIFDDQFSVERPDGSNFTLKIRSTKLEDSAMYFCASSAPSLRQDQETQYFGPGTRLLVL.

This clonotype was seen a handful of times. The gene calls are TRBV29-1 and TRBJ1-1; perhaps TRBD1 as D (5 bases). CDR3 length: 11 amino acids. V lost 5 bases to trimming and J lost 6 bases, with 10 bases between them. The germline CDR1 and CDR2 sequences are SQVTM and ANQGSEA. Here the CDR3 reads CSVRDAAEAFF. The CDR3 DNA sequence: TGCAGCGTTCGGGACGCAGCTGAAGCTTTCTTT.

This clonotype was seen only a few times. This chain uses TRBV12-3 or TRBV12-4 with TRBJ1-1, with a possible D match to TRBD1 (6 bases). V lost 5 bases, J lost 8 bases, and 12 bases lay in between. The CDR3 length is 12 residues. CDR3 sequence (DNA): TGTGCCAGCAGTCAAGGGGGGAGCGAAGCTTTCTTT. This encodes CASSQGGSEAFF.

This clonotype was detected only a few times. The chain links TRBV7-9 to TRBJ2-3, with a tentative D call TRBD2 (5 bases). Between the trimmed V and J ends, which lost 2 bases and 4 bases, there was a span of 13 bases. The length of the CDR3 is 15 residues. The germline CDR1 and CDR2 sequences are SEHNR and FQNEAQ (reference sequence). CDR3 sequence reads: CASSLTSSTADTQYF. In DNA form, the CDR3 reads TGTGCCAGCAGCTTAACTAGTTCTACCGCAGATACGCAGTATTTT.

This clonotype came up many times. The J gene is TRBJ1-6, the V gene TRBV5-1; no definite D call. The germline CDR1 and CDR2 sequences are SGHRS and YFSETQ. Trimming removed 0 bases at V and 2 bases at J, with 9 bases between. The CDR3 totals 16 residues. CDR3 DNA sequence: TGCGCCAGCAGCTTGGGTGACGCGACCTATAATTCACCCCTCCACTTT. Translating gives CASSLGDATYNSPLHF.

The chain links TRBV12-3 or TRBV12-4 to TRBJ2-2, with 7 bases identical to TRBD1. This CDR3 contains 14 residues. The junction had 4 bases not matched to a gene; V was cut back by 5 bases and J by 4 bases. The CDR3 nucleotides are TGTGCCAGCAGTCACAGGGGTCCCACCGGGGAGCTGTTTTTT. Its protein product is CASSHRGPTGELFF.